This T cell receptor (beta chain) was obtained from a study of blood T cell repertoires in COVID-19. Original processing notes: Reference gene primer amplification gave estimated nucleated cell counts. Method: immunoSEQ multiplex PCR; TCRdb's copy keeps in-frame clones and lacks some. V, J and clone size were drawn from that table, and D and trimming were deduced from the DNA. This table has about 98,000 clones, over 85% appearing once. The V end lost 0 bases, the J end lost 11 bases, and 22 bases lay between the germline ends. Germline CDR1 is SQVTM and CDR2 is ANQGSEA. The CDR3 has 15 residues. The TCR originated in a woman aged 50 to 60 with COVID-19, enrolled during active disease. V and J are TRBV29-1 and TRBJ1-1; D possibly corresponds to TRBD1 (5 bases). The sequenced sample was peripheral blood. DNA of the CDR3: TGCAGCGTTGAAGAGTCGAGGAGGGGAGGTATTTCGGCTTTCTTT. Translated, it gives CSVEESRRGGISAFF.